The 20 T cell receptor beta chains reported below all come from one sample, sequenced in a study of esophageal squamous cell carcinoma under preoperative chemotherapy. TCRdb analysed the PCR reads with MiXCR anew, one entry per CDR3 protein. The sample yields approximately 12,000 distinct CDR3 sequences, approximately 54% seen once. Time point noted: before preoperative PTX-NDP chemotherapy. Sample collection was performed from a patient given preoperative chemotherapy. Receptor source: a human donor with esophageal squamous cell carcinoma. The donor label of this sample is uncertain.

This clonotype was recorded at least ten times. The chain has TRBV12-3 or TRBV12-4 and TRBJ2-1, with D possibly being TRBD2 (5 bases). The tail of the sequence fits TRBJ2-7 better, so the J call may be wrong. The CDR3 runs to 12 residues. CDR3 sequence: CASTGSSYEQYF. As DNA, the CDR3 is TGTGCCAGTACGGGGAGCTCCTACGAGCAGTACTTC.

Concerning this clonotype itself: At one end the junction does not follow the germline gene, possibly because of a read error. The chain has TRBV6-1 and TRBJ2-3; TRBD1 or TRBD2 may be the D gene (5 bases each). The CDR3 is 16 amino acids. Germline CDR1 and CDR2: MNHNS and SASEGT. The CDR3 sequence is CFSAEFGGRDQDTQYF. The CDR3, as DNA: TGTTTCAGTGCTGAATTTGGGGGACGTGACCAAGATACCCAGTATTTT.

Comments on this clonotype: One end of the junction varies from germline; a read error may be responsible. The chain uses TRBV6-1 and TRBJ2-3; no clear D. Germline loops: CDR1 MNHNS, CDR2 SASEGT. This CDR3 comprises 15 residues. The CDR3 DNA reads as TGTGCCAGCGGTGAATTACGGCGTAACCAAGAGACGCAGTATTTT. Protein: CASGELRRNQETQYF.

This clonotype was observed once. CDR3 DNA: TGTGCCAGCAGCCCGGGGGGGGGTGGCAAAGATACGCAGTATTTT. As protein: CASSPGGGGKDTQYF. The rearrangement uses TRBV6-1 and TRBJ2-3, with 8 nucleotides matching TRBD2. Germline assignment: CDR1 MNHNS and CDR2 SASEGT. This CDR3 is built from 15 residues. The junction had 10 bases not matched to a gene; V was cut back by 6 bases and J by 5 bases.

The genes are TRBV7-2 and TRBJ2-3, with a weak D call TRBD2 (6 bases). The CDR3 loop spans 16 amino acids. The V end lost 3 bases, the J end lost 1 base, and 14 bases lay between the germline ends. Per the germline V gene, CDR1 is SGHTA and CDR2 is FQGNSA. In nucleotides, the CDR3 is TGTGCCAGCAGCTTTGGGACTCAGACCCGCACAGATACGCAGTATTTT. Its translation is CASSFGTQTRTDTQYF.

As regards this clonotype: This is likely a read error, given that the CDR3 carries no conserved phenylalanine or tryptophan at its end. This chain uses TRBV7-2 with TRBJ2-1; 8 nucleotides match TRBD2. The DNA matches TRBJ2-7 better at its end, which makes the J call doubtful. Germline lookup yields CDR1 SGHTA and CDR2 FQGNSA. The CDR3 extends over 19 amino acids. The CDR3: CASSRTRGAGGFSYNEQYL. CDR3 sequence (DNA): TGTGCCAGCAGCCGAACGAGAGGGGCGGGAGGTTTCTCCTACAATGAGCAGTACTTA.

As regards this clonotype: One junction end disagrees with the germline gene, perhaps due to a read error. The chain uses TRBV6-1 and TRBJ2-3; D may be TRBD2 (5 bases). The CDR3 totals 14 residues. CDR1 is MNHNS and CDR2 is SASEGT in the germline V gene. CDR3 region: CASLEGVSTDTLYF. The CDR3 coding sequence is TGTGCCAGCCTCGAGGGAGTGAGCACAGATACGCTGTATTTT.

This clonotype has just a few counts. The chain recombines TRBV12-3 or TRBV12-4 with TRBJ2-3; 7 positions match TRBD2. The ends lost 5 bases at V and 5 bases at J; junction bases unmatched: 7. The CDR3 sequence is 14 residues long. CDR3 sequence reads: CASSPLTGGDTQYF. CDR3 nucleotide sequence: TGTGCCAGCAGTCCCTTGACGGGAGGAGATACGCAGTATTTT.

J is TRBJ2-3 and V is TRBV12-3 or TRBV12-4, with 8 bases identical to TRBD1. The DNA end lines up better with TRBJ2-7; the J call may be wrong. CDR3 size: 16 residues. This CDR3 reads CASSPTSYQGASEQYF. In DNA, the CDR3 is TGTGCCAGCAGTCCCACCTCTTATCAGGGGGCCAGCGAGCAGTACTTC.

The chain joins TRBV10-3 to TRBJ2-3; the D is unclear. The closer fit of TRBJ2-7 to the DNA end suggests the J call may be wrong. Germline values: CDR1 ENHRY, CDR2 SYGVKD. The CDR3 spans 12 residues. CDR3 DNA sequence: TGTGCGGGTTTGAGAGGCATAGATACGCAGTACTTC. It is translated as CAGLRGIDTQYF.

The V gene is TRBV12-5, the J gene TRBJ1-1; D unclear. V was pared by 5 bases and J by 5 bases, with 21 bases between. The CDR3 has 16 amino acids. Germline V gives CDR1 LGHNT, CDR2 FRNRAP. The CDR3 is CASGPASFNLMTEAFF. The CDR3 DNA reads as TGTGCTAGTGGTCCCGCATCCTTTAACTTAATGACTGAAGCTTTCTTT. The complete variable domain, with remaining parts taken from reference TRBV12-5 and TRBJ1-1, reads DARVTQTPRHKVTEMGQEVTMRCQPILGHNTVFWYRQTMMQGLELLAYFRNRAPLDDSGMPKDRFSAEMPDATLATLKIQPSEPRDSAVYFCASGPASFNLMTEAFFGQGTRLTVV.

CDR3 coding DNA: TGTGCCAGCAGCACCCGACAGGGGGCCTACGAGCAGTACTTC. It encodes CASSTRQGAYEQYF. This chain connects TRBV7-2 to TRBJ2-1, with 9 nucleotides matching TRBD1. Near its end, the DNA agrees better with TRBJ2-7, so the J call may be wrong. Germline V lookup: CDR1 SGHTA, CDR2 FQGNSA. This CDR3 is 14 amino acids long.

By its share, this clonotype is medium-sized. This CDR3 is CASSATSGANNEQFF. Written as DNA, the CDR3 is TGTGCCAGCAGCGCGACTAGCGGGGCTAACAATGAGCAGTTCTTC. The V and J genes are TRBV7-7 and TRBJ2-1; 11 bases are a match to TRBD2. The length of the CDR3 is 15 residues. The J segment lost 5 bases and the V segment lost 5 bases, leaving 5 bases of the junction unmatched. Per the germline V gene, CDR1 is SSHAT and CDR2 is FNYEAQ (reference sequence).

About this clonotype: A much larger clonotype is one base distant, so this may be a read error. The chain is built from TRBV7-9 and TRBJ2-1; D is undetermined. Per germline, CDR1 SEHNR and CDR2 FQNEAQ (reference sequence). CDR3 size: 12 residues. V was pared by 1 base and J by 14 bases, with 12 bases between. The CDR3 sequence: CASSLVIYEEFF. CDR3 coding DNA: TGTGCCAGCAGCTTAGTCATTTACGAGGAGTTCTTC.

This clonotype turned up a few times. The gene calls are TRBV6-1 and TRBJ2-1, with D perhaps given as TRBD1 or TRBD2 (5 bases each). The J call is in doubt because the DNA end fits TRBJ2-7 better. This CDR3 comprises 17 residues. The germline V gene has CDR1 MNHNS and CDR2 SASEGT. CDR3 nucleotide sequence: TGTGCCAGCAGTGGGGACCCGACGGGAAAGTTATACAATGAGCAGTACTTC. Translating it yields CASSGDPTGKLYNEQYF.

In its sample, this clonotype was seen a few times. A read error is possible here, since a much larger clone lies one base away. This rearrangement joins TRBV6-1 to TRBJ2-1; TRBD2 aligns across 14 bases. The J call is in doubt because the DNA end fits TRBJ2-7 better. Germline V CDR1 and CDR2: MNHNS, SASEGT. The CDR3 has 15 residues. CDR3 sequence: CASERTSGRTNEQYF. CDR3 nucleotides: TGTGCCAGCGAGAGGACTAGCGGGAGGACCAATGAGCAGTACTTC.

This clonotype was recorded only once. This rearrangement joins TRBV6-5 to TRBJ2-1, with 11 bases identical to TRBD2. CDR3 length: 20 residues. Trimming at V came to 0 bases and at J to 0 bases, leaving 10 bases not matched to a gene. Germline CDR1 is MNHEY and CDR2 is SVGAGI. CDR3 in DNA: TGTGCCAGCAGTTACTCCCGAGGGACTAGCGGCCCGAGCTCCTACAATGAGCAGTTCTTC. As protein: CASSYSRGTSGPSSYNEQFF.

By proportion, this clonotype is medium-sized (0.01 to 0.1%). The chain carries TRBV6-6 and TRBJ2-1; 14 nucleotides line up with TRBD2. Gene TRBJ2-7 matches the end of the DNA better, so the J call may be wrong. From germline, CDR1 is MNHNY and CDR2 SVGAGI (reference sequence). CDR3 size: 15 residues. The CDR3 loop reads CASSSGLAGANEQYF. CDR3 sequence (DNA): TGTGCCAGCAGTTCGGGACTAGCGGGAGCCAATGAGCAGTACTTC.

This clonotype ranks as medium-sized. The CDR3 reads CASSQPDRDRVYNEQYF. CDR3 coding DNA: TGTGCCAGCAGTCAGCCGGACCGGGACAGGGTTTACAATGAGCAGTACTTC. The chain employs TRBV6-6 and TRBJ2-1, with 9 bases matching TRBD1. With the DNA end fitting TRBJ2-7 better, the J assignment may be wrong. This CDR3 spans 17 amino acids. Per germline, CDR1 MNHNY and CDR2 SVGAGI (reference sequence).

The chain recombines TRBV6-1 with TRBJ1-5, with D unresolved. Per the germline V gene, CDR1 is MNHNS and CDR2 is SASEGT. Trimming pared 6 bases from V and 5 bases from J, leaving 14 bases between. This CDR3 is built from 14 residues. The CDR3 region has the DNA TGTGCCAGCAGGCGGGCGGGCATGGATCAGCCCCAGCATTTT. Amino acids: CASRRAGMDQPQHF.